Below are 9 T cell receptor beta chains sequenced from a single sample in a study of CD8 T cells in ankylosing spondylitis. TCRdb reprocessed the 5' RACE reads with MiXCR, giving one entry per CDR3 protein. The data contain 250,000 to 350,000 distinct CDR3 sequences, roughly 20% of them singletons. Specimen: blood, either unsorted or a sorted T cell fraction (not recorded which). The receptor set was obtained from a male donor with ankylosing spondylitis or in good health (not recorded which).

A few counts support this clonotype. This chain connects TRBV7-6 to TRBJ1-5; 8 bases fit TRBD1. V was clipped by 1 base and J by 2 bases; unmatched bases: 4. CDR3 length: 16 residues. CDR1 and CDR2 (germline): SGHVS, FNYEAQ. CDR3 coding DNA: TGTGCCAGCAGCTTAGGCGCAGGGGGCGGCAATCAGCCCCAGCATTTT. Translation: CASSLGAGGGNQPQHF.

This clonotype was seen ten or more times. The V gene is TRBV5-6, the J gene TRBJ1-5; D call uncertain. Trimming cost V 1 base and J 6 bases, with 14 bases left between them. The CDR3 is 15 residues long. Germline values: CDR1 SGHDT, CDR2 YYEEEE. CDR3 region: CASSLRGESGQPQHF. CDR3 bases: TGTGCCAGCAGCTTGAGAGGTGAATCGGGTCAGCCCCAGCATTTT.

This clonotype was detected ten times or more. V usage is TRBV5-1 and J usage is TRBJ1-2; D remains unclear. Germline assignment: CDR1 SGHRS and CDR2 YFSETQ. Trimming left V 3 bases short and J 3 bases short, with 6 bases between. The CDR3 spans 12 residues. CDR3 loop: CASSSTDYGYTF. The CDR3 region has the DNA TGCGCCAGCAGCTCAACAGACTATGGCTACACCTTC.

The chain uses TRBV9 and TRBJ1-1; tentatively, D is TRBD1 (5 bases). This CDR3 contains 15 residues. The germline V gene has CDR1 SGDLS and CDR2 YYNGEE. Trimming cost V 4 bases and J 1 base, with 14 bases left between them. In DNA form, the CDR3 reads TGTGCCAGCAGCTCCTTGGCAGGGAGGAACACTGAAGCTTTCTTT. Translating gives CASSSLAGRNTEAFF.

This clonotype showed up just a few times. CDR3 DNA sequence: TGTGCCAGCTCACCACAGACAGAGAATTATGGCTACACCTTC. Translation gives CASSPQTENYGYTF. The chain employs TRBV18 and TRBJ1-2, with D perhaps matching TRBD1 (5 bases). Germline loops: CDR1 KGHSH, CDR2 LQKENI. Trimming removed 1 base at V and 5 bases at J, with 11 bases between. The CDR3 runs 14 residues.

This chain uses TRBV18 with TRBJ2-5; no reliable D call. The CDR3 totals 15 residues. V lost 2 bases and J lost 3, with 13 bases in between. From germline, CDR1 is KGHSH and CDR2 LQKENI. In DNA form, the CDR3 reads TGTGCCAGCTCACCAAGTCAGATTTACGAAGAGACCCAGTACTTC. Amino acid sequence: CASSPSQIYEETQYF.

This clonotype was seen more than once but under ten times. The chain links TRBV5-5 to TRBJ2-5; D is unclear. V was cut by 0 bases and J by 2 bases, with 8 bases left in between. Germline values: CDR1 SGHKS, CDR2 YYEKEE (reference sequence). The CDR3 consists of 14 residues. In DNA form, the CDR3 reads TGTGCCAGCAGCTTGGAGTTCGGTCAAGAGACCCAGTACTTC. It codes for CASSLEFGQETQYF.

In its sample, this clonotype was seen many times. This chain connects TRBV20-1 to TRBJ1-1; D gene unclear. CDR1 is DFQATT and CDR2 is SNEGSKA in the germline V gene (reference sequence). The CDR3 is made up of 14 amino acids. V gave up 6 bases and J gave up 1 base, with 15 bases separating them. The CDR3 DNA reads TGCAGTGCGCCCCCGGGAGGGCGGAACACTGAAGCTTTCTTT. It yields the protein CSAPPGGRNTEAFF.

The J gene is TRBJ2-3, the V gene TRBV28; 9 nucleotides match TRBD2. The germline V gene has CDR1 MDHEN and CDR2 SYDVKM. The CDR3 has 15 residues. The V gene end was trimmed by 5 bases and the J gene end by 4 bases; junction bases not matched to a gene: 7. CDR3 amino acids: CASSIGGRAADTQYF. CDR3 DNA: TGTGCCAGCAGTATTGGCGGGAGGGCTGCAGATACGCAGTATTTT.